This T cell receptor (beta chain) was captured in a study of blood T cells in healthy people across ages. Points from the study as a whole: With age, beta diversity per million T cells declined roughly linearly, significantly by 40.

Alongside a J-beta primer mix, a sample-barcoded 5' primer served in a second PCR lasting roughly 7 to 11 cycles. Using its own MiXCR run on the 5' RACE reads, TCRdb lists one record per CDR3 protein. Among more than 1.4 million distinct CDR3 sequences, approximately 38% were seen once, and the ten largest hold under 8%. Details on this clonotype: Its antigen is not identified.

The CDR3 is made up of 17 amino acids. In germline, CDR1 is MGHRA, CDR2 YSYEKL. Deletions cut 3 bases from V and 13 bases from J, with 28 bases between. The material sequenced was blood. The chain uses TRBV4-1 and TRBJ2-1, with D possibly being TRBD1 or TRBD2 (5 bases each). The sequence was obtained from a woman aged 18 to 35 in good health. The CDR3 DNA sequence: TGCGCCAGCAGCCACGGACGGGACCCCAAGTGGCAAGAGACCCAGTTCTTC. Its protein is CASSHGRDPKWQETQFF.